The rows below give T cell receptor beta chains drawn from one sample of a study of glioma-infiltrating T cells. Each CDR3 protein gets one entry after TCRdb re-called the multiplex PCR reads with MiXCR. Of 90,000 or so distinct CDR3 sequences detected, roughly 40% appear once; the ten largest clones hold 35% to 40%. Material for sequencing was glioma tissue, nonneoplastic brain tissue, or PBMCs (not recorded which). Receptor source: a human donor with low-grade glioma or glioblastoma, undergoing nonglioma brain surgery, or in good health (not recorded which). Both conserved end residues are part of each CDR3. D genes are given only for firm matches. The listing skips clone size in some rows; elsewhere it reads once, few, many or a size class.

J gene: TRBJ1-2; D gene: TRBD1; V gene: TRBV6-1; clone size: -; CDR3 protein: CASETGGNGYTF; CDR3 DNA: TGTGCCAGCGAGACAGGGGGGAATGGCTACACCTTC
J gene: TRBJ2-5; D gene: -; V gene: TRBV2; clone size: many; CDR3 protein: CASSEVAAIQETQYF; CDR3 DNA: TGTGCCAGCAGTGAAGTGGCAGCTATCCAAGAGACCCAGTACTTC
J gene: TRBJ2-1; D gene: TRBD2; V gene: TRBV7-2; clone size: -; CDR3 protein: CASSMWTSGYNEQFF; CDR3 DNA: TGTGCCAGCAGCATGTGGACTAGCGGGTACAATGAGCAGTTCTTC
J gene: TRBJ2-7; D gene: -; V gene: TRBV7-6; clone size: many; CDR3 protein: CASSPREQSYEQYF; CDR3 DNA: TGTGCCAGCAGCCCCCGGGAGCAAAGCTACGAGCAGTACTTC
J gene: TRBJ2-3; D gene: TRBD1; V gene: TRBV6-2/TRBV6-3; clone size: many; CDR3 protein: CASSYPLDRGPTDTQYF; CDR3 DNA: TGTGCCAGCAGTTACCCCCTCGACAGGGGGCCCACAGATACGCAGTATTTT
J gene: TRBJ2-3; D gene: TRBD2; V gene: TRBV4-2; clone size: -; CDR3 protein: CASSQDMTSGTSTTDTQYF; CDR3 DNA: TGTGCCAGCAGCCAAGATATGACTAGCGGGACATCTACTACAGATACGCAGTATTTT
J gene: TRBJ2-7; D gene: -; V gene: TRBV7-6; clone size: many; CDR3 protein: CASSLYGEQYF; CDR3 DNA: TGTGCCAGCAGCTTATACGGCGAGCAGTACTTC
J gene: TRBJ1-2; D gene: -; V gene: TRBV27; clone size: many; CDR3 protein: CASPPGRGHGYTF; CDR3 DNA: TGTGCCAGCCCCCCCGGAAGGGGTCATGGCTACACCTTC
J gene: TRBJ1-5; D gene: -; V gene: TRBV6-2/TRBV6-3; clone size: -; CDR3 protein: CGSSPGPPLYSNQPQHF; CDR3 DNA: TGTGGCAGCAGCCCCGGGCCTCCCCTTTATAGCAATCAGCCCCAGCATTTT
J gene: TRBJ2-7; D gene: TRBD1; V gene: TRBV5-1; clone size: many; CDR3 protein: CASSLGTGLNYEQYF; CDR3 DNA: TGCGCCAGCAGCTTGGGGACAGGGCTTAACTACGAGCAGTACTTC
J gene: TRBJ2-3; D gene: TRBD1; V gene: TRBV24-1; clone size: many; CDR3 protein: CATSDPGQLTDTQYF; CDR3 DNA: TGTGCCACCAGTGATCCGGGACAGCTCACAGATACGCAGTATTTT
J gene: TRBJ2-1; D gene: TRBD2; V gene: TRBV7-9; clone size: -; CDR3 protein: CASSLAGGPNGRFF; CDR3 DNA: TGTGCCAGCAGCCTAGCGGGGGGGCCGAATGGGCGGTTCTTC
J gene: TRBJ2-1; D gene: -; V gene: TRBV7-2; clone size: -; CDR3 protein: CARGLGWGTYNEQFF; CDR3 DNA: TGTGCCAGAGGCTTAGGGTGGGGGACCTACAATGAGCAGTTCTTC
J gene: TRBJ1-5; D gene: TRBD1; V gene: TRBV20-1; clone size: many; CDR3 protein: CSASPTGLSNQPQHF; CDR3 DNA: TGCAGTGCTAGCCCGACAGGGTTAAGCAATCAGCCCCAGCATTTT
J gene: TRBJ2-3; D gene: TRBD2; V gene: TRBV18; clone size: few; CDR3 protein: CASSTGLLAGESDTQYF; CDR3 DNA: TGTGCCAGCTCGACCGGTTTACTAGCGGGAGAATCAGATACGCAGTATTTT
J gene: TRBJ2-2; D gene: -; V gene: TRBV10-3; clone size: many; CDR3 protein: CATQLDVGGRSGELFF; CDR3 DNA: TGTGCCACCCAACTAGATGTGGGGGGAAGAAGTGGGGAGCTGTTTTTT
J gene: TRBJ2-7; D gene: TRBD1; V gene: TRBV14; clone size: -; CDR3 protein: CANMGTGNQQYF; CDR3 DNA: TGTGCCAACATGGGGACAGGGAATCAGCAGTACTTC
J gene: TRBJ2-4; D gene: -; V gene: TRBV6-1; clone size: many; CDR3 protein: CASSGSGLTKNIQYF; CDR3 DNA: TGTGCCAGCAGTGGTTCGGGTTTAACCAAAAACATTCAGTACTTC
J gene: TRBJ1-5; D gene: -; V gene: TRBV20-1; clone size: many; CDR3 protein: CSVDRIHSNQPQHF; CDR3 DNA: TGCAGTGTAGACAGGATTCATAGCAATCAGCCCCAGCATTTT
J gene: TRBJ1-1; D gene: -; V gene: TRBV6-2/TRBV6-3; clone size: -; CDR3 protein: CASSVVENTEAFF; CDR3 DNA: TGTGCCAGCAGTGTGGTAGAAAACACTGAAGCTTTCTTT
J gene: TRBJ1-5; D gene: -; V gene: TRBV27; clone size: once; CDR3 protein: CASSLRGGLVNQNKHF; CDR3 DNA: TGTGCCAGCAGTTTACGGGGTGGGTTGGTCAATCAGAACAAGCATTTT
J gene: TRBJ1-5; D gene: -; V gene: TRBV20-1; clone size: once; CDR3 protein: CSASSSGQSNQPQHF; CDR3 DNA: TGCAGTGCCAGCAGCTCCGGACAGAGCAATCAGCCCCAGCATTTT
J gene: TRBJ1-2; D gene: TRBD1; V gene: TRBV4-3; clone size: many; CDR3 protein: CASSQVNRGLVGYTF; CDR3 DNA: TGCGCCAGCAGCCAAGTTAACAGGGGGCTGGTTGGCTACACCTTC
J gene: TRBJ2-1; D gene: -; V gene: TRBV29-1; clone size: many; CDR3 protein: CSVEGPSGGARNEQFF; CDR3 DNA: TGCAGCGTTGAGGGTCCCAGTGGGGGGGCCAGAAATGAGCAGTTCTTC
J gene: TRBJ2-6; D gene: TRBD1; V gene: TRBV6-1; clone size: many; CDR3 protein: CASSYTGDGANVLTF; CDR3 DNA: TGTGCCAGCAGCTATACAGGGGATGGGGCCAACGTCCTGACTTTC
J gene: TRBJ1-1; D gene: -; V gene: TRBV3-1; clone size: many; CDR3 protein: CASSPINREVNTEAFF; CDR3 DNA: TGTGCCAGCAGCCCGATTAATCGGGAGGTGAACACTGAAGCTTTCTTT
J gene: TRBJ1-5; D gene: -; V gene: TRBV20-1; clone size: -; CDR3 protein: CNARDSRLSNQPQHF; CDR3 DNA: TGCAATGCTAGAGATAGCAGACTTAGCAATCAGCCCCAGCATTTT
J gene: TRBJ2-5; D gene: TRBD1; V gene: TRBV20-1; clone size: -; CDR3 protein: CGARTGGPRDQYF; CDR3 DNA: TGCGGTGCTAGGACAGGGGGCCCCAGGGACCAGTACTTC
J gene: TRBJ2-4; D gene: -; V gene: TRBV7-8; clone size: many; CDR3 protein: CASSLDYLAKNIQYF; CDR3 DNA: TGTGCCAGCAGCTTAGACTACTTAGCCAAAAACATTCAGTACTTC
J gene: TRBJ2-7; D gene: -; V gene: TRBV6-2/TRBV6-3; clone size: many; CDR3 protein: CASRLSGSYEQYF; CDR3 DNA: TGTGCCAGCAGACTCTCGGGGTCCTACGAGCAGTACTTC
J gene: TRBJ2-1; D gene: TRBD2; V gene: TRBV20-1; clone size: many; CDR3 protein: CSPQGIPIAGGPDEQFF; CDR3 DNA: TGCAGTCCACAGGGCATCCCGATAGCGGGAGGGCCTGATGAGCAGTTCTTC